A selection of T cell receptor beta chains follows, all from one sample in a study of cytomegalovirus exposure and HLA in healthy donors. Sequencing used immunoSEQ multiplex PCR; TCRdb keeps in-frame clones, though not all of them. The sample yields some 170,000 clones, around three quarters seen once. The material sequenced was PBMCs. The receptors were gathered from a woman between 25 and 40 years old in good health and CMV-seronegative. Both conserved end residues are part of each CDR3. The D gene is left open where the match is weak. Expanded clones are given a class, and other clones once, few, many or no size at all.

V gene,J gene,D gene,clone size,CDR3 length,CDR3 DNA,CDR3 protein
TRBV6-5,TRBJ2-7,NA,NA,14,TGTGCCAGCAGTTACTCCCGAGGGTCCTACGAGCAGTACTTC,CASSYSRGSYEQYF
TRBV7-6,TRBJ2-1,TRBD2,NA,15,TGTGCCAGCAGCTTAATAGCGGGGGGACCCGAGGAGCAGTTCTTC,CASSLIAGGPEEQFF
TRBV9,TRBJ2-1,NA,once,17,TGTGCCAGCAGCGTTGAACTGGCGGGGACAGCGAACAATGAGCAGTTCTTC,CASSVELAGTANNEQFF
TRBV10-1,TRBJ1-3,NA,few,17,TGCGCCAGCAGTGAGTCGCAGTCCTCCTCCTCTGGAAACACCATATATTTT,CASSESQSSSSGNTIYF
TRBV7-9,TRBJ1-2,TRBD1,NA,16,TGTGCCAGCAGCTCTCCCTCCCAGACAGGGGAGGAGGGCTACACCTTC,CASSSPSQTGEEGYTF
TRBV19,TRBJ1-4,NA,NA,13,TGTGCCGGAGCTCACAGGGCTGGGGAAAAACTGTTTTTT,CAGAHRAGEKLFF
TRBV10-3,TRBJ1-2,NA,NA,14,TGTGCCATCAGTGAAACAGCCGCTAACTATGGCTACACCTTC,CAISETAANYGYTF
TRBV9,TRBJ2-1,NA,few,17,TGTGCCAGCAGCCCCAGACCAACAGGCCCACCTGGCAATGAGCAGTTCTTC,CASSPRPTGPPGNEQFF
TRBV11-2,TRBJ1-1,NA,NA,15,TGTGCCAGCAGCCCCCGACAGCTTATGAACACTGAAGCTTTCTTT,CASSPRQLMNTEAFF
TRBV5-4,TRBJ2-2,TRBD2,few,16,TGTGCCAGCAGCCCAATAGCGGGAGGGGCCACCGGGGAGCTGTTTTTT,CASSPIAGGATGELFF
TRBV11-2,TRBJ2-7,NA,NA,15,TGTGCCAGCAGCTTAGTAATGGACAACTCCTACGAGCAGTACTTC,CASSLVMDNSYEQYF
TRBV29-1,TRBJ2-3,NA,NA,15,TGCAGCGTTGTCATCGGGCAGGGGGGCCCAGATACGCAGTATTTT,CSVVIGQGGPDTQYF
TRBV19,TRBJ1-1,NA,few,15,TGTGCCAGTAGTTCCCGAGACAGCAGAAACACTGAAGCTTTCTTT,CASSSRDSRNTEAFF
TRBV4-2,TRBJ1-2,NA,NA,14,TGTGCCAGCAGCCAAGATTGGGCCGTTGATGGCTACACCTTC,CASSQDWAVDGYTF
TRBV5-8,TRBJ1-5,NA,NA,14,TGTGCCAGCAGCTTGGGCAGGGGCAATCAGCCCCAGCATTTT,CASSLGRGNQPQHF
TRBV4-3,TRBJ2-1,NA,NA,16,TGCGCCAGCAGCCAAGATCGTGGGGCTACATACAATGAGCAGTTCTTC,CASSQDRGATYNEQFF
TRBV6-9,TRBJ1-1,TRBD1,few,23,TGTGCCAGCAGTTATCCGGAGGAAAAAAGACAGGGGAAATGGTCGTCACTGAACACTGAAGCTTTCTTT,CASSYPEEKRQGKWSSLNTEAFF
TRBV19,TRBJ1-4,NA,NA,15,TGTGCCAGTAGTCTCCTAGTGGATACTAATGAAAAACTGTTTTTT,CASSLLVDTNEKLFF
TRBV6-5,TRBJ2-5,TRBD2,NA,16,TGTGCCAGCAGTTTGGGACTAGCGGCCAATCAAGAGACCCAGTACTTC,CASSLGLAANQETQYF
TRBV5-6,TRBJ2-3,NA,few,14,TGTGCCAGCAGCTTGGCCAGCTACGGGGATACGCAGTATTTT,CASSLASYGDTQYF
TRBV7-9,TRBJ2-1,TRBD2,NA,17,TGTGCCGGCAGCTTAGGGGTGCGGGGGACGATTCACAATGAGCAGTTCTTC,CAGSLGVRGTIHNEQFF
TRBV7-3,TRBJ2-7,TRBD1,NA,13,TGTGCCAGCAGCTGGGGACAGGGCTACGAGCAGTACTTC,CASSWGQGYEQYF
TRBV6-1,TRBJ2-1,NA,few,14,TGTGCCAGCAGTGAACGACTATTGTACAATGAGCAGTTCTTC,CASSERLLYNEQFF
TRBV28,TRBJ2-1,TRBD2,NA,14,TGTGCCAGCAGTACTAGCGGCTCCTACAATGAGCAGTTCTTC,CASSTSGSYNEQFF
TRBV6-5,TRBJ1-1,TRBD1,NA,13,TGTGCCAGCAGTTGGACAGGAAACACTGAAGCTTTCTTT,CASSWTGNTEAFF
TRBV4-1,TRBJ2-1,NA,NA,14,TGCGCCAGCAGCCAAGTGGTCAGGGTGAATGAGCAGTTCTTC,CASSQVVRVNEQFF
TRBV10-3,TRBJ1-5,NA,NA,15,TGTGCCATCAGTGAAGGCAGGGGAGGGAACCAGCCCCAGCATTTT,CAISEGRGGNQPQHF
TRBV28,TRBJ2-7,TRBD1,NA,15,TGTGCCAGCAAACCGCCGGGACAGAGATCCTACGAGCAGTACTTC,CASKPPGQRSYEQYF
TRBV4-1,TRBJ1-4,NA,NA,15,TGCGCCAGCAGCCAAGTGGGACTTATTAATGAAAAACTGTTTTTT,CASSQVGLINEKLFF
TRBV9,TRBJ2-1,TRBD2,NA,16,TGTGCCAGCAGCGTAGGCGGGAGAGAGGTCTACAATGAGCAGTTCTTC,CASSVGGREVYNEQFF
TRBV5-1,TRBJ1-4,NA,NA,16,TGCGCCAGCAGCCAGAGGACAGTTGCAACTAATGAAAAACTGTTTTTT,CASSQRTVATNEKLFF
TRBV6-1,TRBJ2-2,NA,NA,19,TGTGCCAGCAGTGCTACATTGAGGGGGGGGGTGGGTTCGACCGGGGAGCTGTTTTTT,CASSATLRGGVGSTGELFF
TRBV19,TRBJ1-2,NA,NA,13,TGTGCCAGTAGTTTGCGGGTTCCCTATGGCTACACCTTC,CASSLRVPYGYTF
TRBV10-2,TRBJ2-7,NA,NA,11,TGCGCCAGCAGTGCCAACTACGAGCAGTACTTC,CASSANYEQYF
TRBV7-3,TRBJ2-7,NA,few,15,TGTGCCAGCAGCTTACAGGGGAGAAGCTCCTACGAGCAGTACTTC,CASSLQGRSSYEQYF
TRBV6-1,TRBJ2-4,TRBD1,once,18,TGTGCCAGCAGTGAAGAGGGGATTCAAGCCAGGGGGCGAAACATTCAGTACTTC,CASSEEGIQARGRNIQYF
TRBV9,TRBJ1-2,TRBD1,NA,16,TGTGCCAGCAGCCCCCACCTAGACAGGGTGGACTATGGCTACACCTTC,CASSPHLDRVDYGYTF
TRBV5-1,TRBJ1-1,NA,NA,15,TGCGCCAGCAGCTTGGAGGAAGAGGGCAACACTGAAGCTTTCTTT,CASSLEEEGNTEAFF
TRBV6-4,TRBJ2-7,TRBD2,NA,15,TGTGCCAGCAGTGAACCAGCGGGATGGCCCTACGAGCAGTACTTC,CASSEPAGWPYEQYF
TRBV19,TRBJ1-1,NA,NA,13,TGTGCCAGTAGTATCTCCGGGAACACTGAAGCTTTCTTT,CASSISGNTEAFF
TRBV5-1,TRBJ2-5,TRBD2,NA,15,TGCGCCAGCAGGGGGACTAGCGGATCCCAAGAGACCCAGTACTTC,CASRGTSGSQETQYF
TRBV5-5,TRBJ1-2,NA,NA,11,TGTGCCAGCAGCTCCCGCTATGGCTACACCTTC,CASSSRYGYTF
TRBV7-9,TRBJ1-1,TRBD1,NA,14,TGTGCCAGCAGCTTACGGGACAGGGTCTCTGAAGCTTTCTTT,CASSLRDRVSEAFF
TRBV29-1,TRBJ2-1,TRBD2,NA,16,TGCAGCGTTTCTGGAGGGACTAGCGGAACCTACAATGAGCAGTTCTTC,CSVSGGTSGTYNEQFF
TRBV5-1,TRBJ2-1,TRBD1,NA,17,TGCGCCAGCAGCTTGCACGGCACCGGGACAGGGTACAATGAGCAGTTCTTC,CASSLHGTGTGYNEQFF
TRBV15,TRBJ2-6,NA,NA,17,TGTGCCACCAGCAGAGAGGGGGCAGGAAATGGGGCCAACGTCCTGACTTTC,CATSREGAGNGANVLTF
TRBV29-1,TRBJ1-1,TRBD1,NA,13,TGCAGCTCATGGACAGGGCCGAACACTGAAGCTTTCTTT,CSSWTGPNTEAFF
TRBV9,TRBJ1-1,NA,few,14,TGTGCCAGCAGCGTAGAGGGGGGGGGAACTGAAGCTTTCTTT,CASSVEGGGTEAFF
TRBV6-5,TRBJ2-1,TRBD2,few,14,TGTGCCAGCAGTCTATACGGGGGGAGGGGTGAGCAGTTCTTC,CASSLYGGRGEQFF
TRBV27,TRBJ1-5,TRBD1,NA,14,TGTGCCAGCAGACTTACAGGGGCGGCTCAGCCCCAGCATTTT,CASRLTGAAQPQHF
TRBV5-6,TRBJ2-7,TRBD1,NA,14,TGTGCCAGCAGCTTGGGGGACAGCTCCTACGAGCAGTACTTC,CASSLGDSSYEQYF
TRBV6-4,TRBJ1-5,NA,NA,15,TGTGCCAGCAGTGAAGTGACAAGAGTCCCTCAGCCCCAGCATTTT,CASSEVTRVPQPQHF
TRBV5-1,TRBJ2-2,NA,once,19,TGCGCCAGCAGCTTGGAGCCTTCGGGCAGGGGAATGGACACCGGGGAGCTGTTTTTT,CASSLEPSGRGMDTGELFF
TRBV6-5,TRBJ1-1,NA,few,13,TGTGCCAGCAGTTACGCGGCAGCAGATGAAGCTTTCTTT,CASSYAAADEAFF